This is a list of T cell receptor beta chains from one sample in a study of blood T cell repertoires in COVID-19. The data were produced by immunoSEQ multiplex PCR, yet TCRdb's version contains in-frame clones alone and is incomplete. The sample shows about 150,000 clones, roughly 80% of them seen only once. Specimen: peripheral blood. The receptors were gathered from a man aged 50-59 years with acute or convalescent COVID-19. CDR3s include the opening cysteine and the closing phenylalanine or tryptophan. The D gene is left open where the match is weak. Some rows mark clone size as missing; the rest say once, few, many or name a class of expanded clone.

j_call	clone_size	v_call	d_call	cdr3_nt	cdr3_aa
TRBJ2-3	.	TRBV3-1/TRBV3-2	.	TGTGCCAGCAGCCAAGGGCCGACAACAGATACGCAGTATTTT	CASSQGPTTDTQYF
TRBJ1-2	.	TRBV6-5	TRBD1	TGTGCCAGCAGCCGGGGACAGCAAGGCTACACCTTC	CASSRGQQGYTF
TRBJ1-2	.	TRBV19	TRBD1	TGTGCCAGTAGTATGGGAATCGACAGGGTCTATGGCTACACCTTC	CASSMGIDRVYGYTF
TRBJ1-3	.	TRBV4-1	TRBD1	TGCGCCAGCAGCCGGTTGTATGGGACAGGGGGCTCTGGAAACACCATATATTTT	CASSRLYGTGGSGNTIYF
TRBJ1-5	few	TRBV18	.	TGTGCCAGCTCACCCACAGGGTTTCGGCCCCAGCATTTT	CASSPTGFRPQHF
TRBJ2-1	.	TRBV4-2	.	TGTGCCAGCAGCCAACGACAGGATAGCAATGAGCAGTTCTTC	CASSQRQDSNEQFF
TRBJ1-1	.	TRBV3-1/TRBV3-2	.	TGTGCCAGCAGCCCTGGGACTTTCACTGAAGCTTTCTTT	CASSPGTFTEAFF
TRBJ2-7	.	TRBV5-1	TRBD2	TGCGCCAGCCGGGGGGCCTACGAGCAGTACTTC	CASRGAYEQYF
TRBJ2-7	.	TRBV5-4	TRBD1	TGTGCCAGCAGCAGGCAGGGGGCTGACGAGCAGTACTTC	CASSRQGADEQYF
TRBJ1-6	few	TRBV7-4	TRBD1	TGTGCCAGCAGCCCAGACAGGGAGGCCGGGCAGAATAATTCACCCCTCCACTTT	CASSPDREAGQNNSPLHF
TRBJ1-1	.	TRBV30	.	TGTGCCTGGAGTCCCGGGTTAGGAATGAACACTGAAGCTTTCTTT	CAWSPGLGMNTEAFF
TRBJ2-4	once	TRBV28	.	TGTGCCAGCAGTCCCCAAGGAGACCTAGCCAAAAACATTCAGTACTTC	CASSPQGDLAKNIQYF
TRBJ2-7	.	TRBV3-1/TRBV3-2	TRBD1	TGTGCCAGCAGCCCCCGACAGGGGCACGAGCAGTACTTC	CASSPRQGHEQYF
TRBJ2-5	.	TRBV13	TRBD2	TGTGCCAGCAGCTTAATCACGGGAGGAGAGACCCAGTACTTC	CASSLITGGETQYF
TRBJ2-1	.	TRBV27	TRBD1	TGTGCCAGCAGTTTGGGCGGGACAGGGGGACTCAATGAGCAGTTCTTC	CASSLGGTGGLNEQFF
TRBJ2-5	.	TRBV18	.	TGTGCCAGCTCACCAAGTTGGGGCCGACAGGAGCAAGAGACCCAGTACTTC	CASSPSWGRQEQETQYF
TRBJ1-3	.	TRBV10-3	TRBD1	TGTGCCAGCACCGGGACAGCTGGAAACACCATATATTTT	CASTGTAGNTIYF
TRBJ2-5	.	TRBV9	.	TGTGCCAGCAGCGTCTCCGGGGGAGGGGGACAAGAGACCCAGTACTTC	CASSVSGGGGQETQYF
TRBJ1-4	.	TRBV19	.	TGTGCCAGTAGTCGACAGGAGGCAACTAATGAAAAACTGTTTTTT	CASSRQEATNEKLFF
TRBJ1-2	few	TRBV28	.	TGTGCCAGCAGCGACGGGGGACTCGACTATGGCTACACCTTC	CASSDGGLDYGYTF
TRBJ1-1	.	TRBV13	.	TGTGCCAGCGCAAGACAGAGGAACACTGAAGCTTTCTTT	CASARQRNTEAFF
TRBJ1-1	.	TRBV12-3/TRBV12-4	.	TGTGCCAGCAGTTGGAACAGGGAAACTGAAGCTTTCTTT	CASSWNRETEAFF
TRBJ1-1	.	TRBV30	.	TGTGCCTGGACCTCACCTATGAACACTGAAGCTTTCTTT	CAWTSPMNTEAFF
TRBJ2-5	.	TRBV5-1	TRBD1	TGCGCCAGCAGCCAAGGGACAGGGTTAGTTGAGACCCAGTACTTC	CASSQGTGLVETQYF
TRBJ2-3	.	TRBV11-2	TRBD1	TGTGCCAGCAGCTTAGACTTACAGGGGACGCAGTATTTT	CASSLDLQGTQYF
TRBJ2-7	.	TRBV7-9	.	TGTGCCAGCAGCTCCACCCGTACAGGGAGTTACGAGCAGTACTTC	CASSSTRTGSYEQYF
TRBJ2-5	.	TRBV7-8	TRBD1	TGTGCCAGCAGCTACGAACAGGGGCCCCAAGAGACCCAGTACTTC	CASSYEQGPQETQYF
TRBJ1-5	.	TRBV5-6	TRBD1	TGTGCCAGCAGCTGGGACAGGGCATTTCAGCCCCAGCATTTT	CASSWDRAFQPQHF
TRBJ2-5	once	TRBV9	TRBD2	TGTGCCAGCAGCGCCGGACTAGCTGGGGCGAAGGGGGAGACCCAGTACTTC	CASSAGLAGAKGETQYF
TRBJ2-2	few	TRBV29-1	TRBD1	TGCAGCGGGACAGGGACGGGCACCGGGGAGCTGTTTTTT	CSGTGTGTGELFF
TRBJ2-2	.	TRBV5-1	TRBD1	TGCGCCAGCAGCTCTCCGACACCCGGACAGGGGGCACGAGTCACCGGGGAGCTGTTTTTT	CASSSPTPGQGARVTGELFF
TRBJ1-5	.	TRBV3-1/TRBV3-2	.	TGTGCCAGCAGCCAAGGGACAGCTAATCAGCCCCAGCATTTT	CASSQGTANQPQHF
TRBJ1-5	.	TRBV19	.	TGTGCCAGTAGCCGCGGGCAGTTAGACAATCAGCCCCAGCATTTT	CASSRGQLDNQPQHF
TRBJ1-3	.	TRBV21-1	.	TGTGCCAGCGCTATCTTAGTCGACAGGCTAAGCTCTGGAAACACCATATATTTT	CASAILVDRLSSGNTIYF
TRBJ1-5	.	TRBV5-4	.	TGTGCCAGCAGCGCGGGGCTGGGGAATCAGCCCCAGCATTTT	CASSAGLGNQPQHF
TRBJ1-3	.	TRBV27	.	TGTGCCAGCAGTTCTAGGGGGGGTTCGGGAAACACCATATATTTT	CASSSRGGSGNTIYF
TRBJ2-1	.	TRBV18	TRBD1	TGTGCCAGCTCACCACCGAGTGTAGGACAGGGACGAGCTGAGCAGTTCTTC	CASSPPSVGQGRAEQFF
TRBJ1-2	.	TRBV6-5	.	TGTGCCAGCAGCGCCGCAGGGGTCTATGGCTACACCTTC	CASSAAGVYGYTF
TRBJ2-3	few	TRBV11-3	TRBD2	TGTGCCAGCAGCTTAGATAGCGGGGTCACAGATACGCAGTATTTT	CASSLDSGVTDTQYF
TRBJ1-1	many	TRBV2	.	TGTGCCAGCACCGTTGGACTACCTGGGGTGAACACTGAAGCTTTCTTT	CASTVGLPGVNTEAFF